This T cell receptor (beta chain) was identified in a study of blood T cell repertoires in COVID-19. The table came from immunoSEQ multiplex PCR; TCRdb's copy has only in-frame clones and leaves some out. This table holds approximately 50,000 clones, approximately 86% found once. Germline V gene data show CDR1 as MNHEY and CDR2 as SVGAGI. Trimming stripped 7 bases from V and 0 bases from J, with 9 bases between. The CDR3 extends over 13 amino acids. This TCR came from a woman older than 75 with acute or convalescent COVID-19. This chain connects TRBV6-5 to TRBJ1-1; perhaps TRBD1 as D (6 bases). Sequencing was performed on peripheral blood. CDR3 loop: CASTGGMNTEAFF. The DNA for the CDR3 is TGTGCCAGCACGGGGGGCATGAACACTGAAGCTTTCTTT.